These 16 T cell receptor beta chains were all obtained from the same sample, sequenced in a study of beta chain features in type 1 diabetes. Study findings and constraints: TCRB CDR3s from Type 1 diabetes patients were moderately but significantly shorter in all four CD4+ subsets.

Their cognate antigens are unknown. Isolated RNA was reverse transcribed in full, so expressed TCRB transcripts were sequenced. TCRdb's table, derived via immunoSEQ multiplex PCR, lists solely in-frame clones and lacks some. Among hundreds of thousands of clones listed, about an eighth were seen once. The specimen was naive CD4+ T cells from blood. Receptor source: a man in his late teens or twenties with type 1 diabetes.

In its sample, this clone was seen a few times. This rearrangement joins TRBV29-1 to TRBJ1-4; D is ambiguous. The CDR3 is 13 residues long. Germline loops: CDR1 SQVTM, CDR2 ANQGSEA. Deletions cut 4 bases from V and 8 bases from J, with 14 bases between. CDR3 sequence: CSVVQEPGEKLFF. The DNA of the CDR3 is TGCAGCGTTGTGCAGGAACCCGGGGAAAAACTGTTTTTT. Together with reference TRBV29-1 and TRBJ1-4, the CDR3 gives the full variable domain: SAVISQKPSRDICQRGTSLTIQCQVDSQVTMMFWYRQQPGQSLTLIATANQGSEATYESGFVIDKFPISRPNLTFSTLTVSNMSPEDSSIYLCSVVQEPGEKLFFGSGTQLSVL.

This clone was counted between two and nine times. The rearrangement links TRBV2 to TRBJ1-1; D possibly corresponds to TRBD1 (5 bases). The germline V and J ends were trimmed by 0 bases and 4 bases, with 9 bases remaining between them. The CDR3 has 14 residues. Looked up from germline, CDR1 is SNHLY and CDR2 is FYNNEI. CDR3 residues: CASSEARQSTEAFF. CDR3 DNA: TGTGCCAGCAGTGAAGCGCGACAGTCCACTGAAGCTTTCTTT.

In its sample, this clone was seen a few times. This chain uses TRBV2 with TRBJ1-1, with D possibly matching TRBD1 (6 bases). Trimming pared 4 bases from V and 7 bases from J, leaving 7 bases between. CDR1 and CDR2 from the germline V gene are SNHLY and FYNNEI. The length of the CDR3 is 11 residues. DNA for the CDR3: TGTGCCAGCAGTGCGGACAGTGAAGCTTTCTTT. Amino acids: CASSADSEAFF. Together with reference TRBV2 and TRBJ1-1, the CDR3 gives the full variable domain: EPEVTQTPSHQVTQMGQEVILRCVPISNHLYFYWYRQILGQKVEFLVSFYNNEISEKSEIFDDQFSVERPDGSNFTLKIRSTKLEDSAMYFCASSADSEAFFGQGTRLTVV.

This clone was picked up a small number of times. This sequence joins TRBV28 and TRBJ1-3, with TRBD1 matching 8 bases. The CDR3 is made up of 15 amino acids. The germline V gene encodes CDR1 MDHEN and CDR2 SYDVKM. V shed 7 bases, J shed 2 bases, and the junction held 7 bases outside the gene matches. The CDR3 DNA reads as TGTGCCAGCATCAGACAACAGGGGGCTGGAAACACCATATATTTT. Translated, it gives CASIRQQGAGNTIYF.

The rearrangement joins TRBV5-4 to TRBJ2-3; TRBD2 matches at 7 bases. The CDR3 extends over 14 amino acids. Germline V gene sequence: CDR1 SGHNT, CDR2 YYREEE (reference sequence). V lost 3 bases and J lost 0; bases outside the gene matches: 1. The CDR3 nucleotides read TGTGCCAGCAGCTGGGACTATAGCACAGATACGCAGTATTTT. Its translation: CASSWDYSTDTQYF.

This clone was observed a few times. This rearrangement joins TRBV28 to TRBJ2-2, with 8 bases aligning to TRBD1. Germline V lookup: CDR1 MDHEN, CDR2 SYDVKM. The CDR3 consists of 14 residues. Losses at the gene ends were 6 bases for V and 4 bases for J; bases not matched to a gene: 4. The CDR3, as DNA: TGTGCCAGCAGGAGACAGGGGACCACCGGGGAGCTGTTTTTT. It is translated as CASRRQGTTGELFF.

This clone has more than one count but fewer than ten. The chain has TRBV19 and TRBJ1-5; maybe TRBD1 (5 bases). Per the germline V gene, CDR1 is LNHDA and CDR2 is SQIVND (reference sequence). This CDR3 has 16 amino acids. Trimming removed 5 bases from V and 5 bases from J, with 19 bases in between. Here the CDR3 reads CASSYPAGIGDQPQHF. The CDR3 region has the DNA TGTGCCAGTAGTTACCCGGCAGGGATTGGCGATCAGCCCCAGCATTTT. Full variable domain (remainder filled in from reference TRBV19 and TRBJ1-5): DGGITQSPKYLFRKEGQNVTLSCEQNLNHDAMYWYRQDPGQGLRLIYYSQIVNDFQKGDIAEGYSVSREKKESFPLTVTSAQKNPTAFYLCASSYPAGIGDQPQHFGDGTRLSIL.

This clone was counted a few times. The CDR3 loop reads CSYLLGQGRGYTF. The CDR3 coding sequence is TGCAGCTACCTCCTGGGACAGGGTAGAGGCTACACCTTC. The rearrangement links TRBV29-1 to TRBJ1-2; 9 bases are shared with TRBD1. This CDR3 is built from 13 residues. Trimming cost V 8 bases and J 8 bases; bases outside gene matches: 12. CDR1 and CDR2 (germline): SQVTM, ANQGSEA.

This chain joins TRBV27 and TRBJ2-5; TRBD2 agrees at 10 bases. The CDR3 is made up of 15 amino acids. Trimming took 2 bases from V and 2 from J; bases not matched to a gene: 2. Per germline, CDR1 MNHEY and CDR2 SMNVEV (reference sequence). This chain's CDR3 is CASSLTSGVQETQYF. The CDR3 nucleotides read TGTGCCAGCAGTTTAACTAGCGGGGTACAAGAGACCCAGTACTTC.

This clone was observed a few times. The rearrangement links TRBV5-6 to TRBJ2-2; TRBD1 agrees at 7 bases. Germline trimming cut 4 bases from V and 1 base from J; bases unmatched to any gene: 10. Germline V gene lookup returns CDR1 SGHDT and CDR2 YYEEEE. The CDR3 runs to 17 residues. The CDR3 DNA reads TGTGCCAGCAGCCGGGACAGTAGAAGGAGGAACACCGGGGAGCTGTTTTTT. Translation: CASSRDSRRRNTGELFF.

This rearrangement joins TRBV11-3 to TRBJ2-5, with TRBD2 matching over 8 bases. Germline CDR1 and CDR2: SGHNT and YENEEA. The CDR3 loop spans 13 amino acids. V lost 6 bases to trimming and J lost 5 bases; unmatched junction nucleotides: 5. CDR3 region: CASSSGVLETQYF. The CDR3 DNA is TGTGCCAGCAGTAGCGGGGTACTCGAGACCCAGTACTTC.

This clone was detected a few times. The chain carries TRBV10-3 and TRBJ2-2, with TRBD1 identical over 10 bases. This CDR3 is built from 16 residues. Germline-derived CDR1 and CDR2 are ENHRY and SYGVKD. J was trimmed by 6 bases and V by 4 bases; bases with no gene match: 8. CDR3 DNA: TGTGCCATCAGTGTTACGACAGGGGGCGAGGCCGGGGAGCTGTTTTTT. Translating gives CAISVTTGGEAGELFF.

The table lists this clone with a few counts. The chain employs TRBV28 and TRBJ2-1; a weak D match, TRBD2 (6 bases). Trimming removed 8 bases at V and 4 bases at J, with 15 bases between. CDR3 length equals 14 residues. In germline, CDR1 is MDHEN, CDR2 SYDVKM. CDR3 protein: CASRLGTDYNEQFF. The CDR3 nucleotides read TGTGCCAGCCGACTCGGGACTGATTACAATGAGCAGTTCTTC.

The chain has TRBV14 and TRBJ1-6; TRBD1 is a possible D gene (6 bases). CDR3 length: 13 amino acids. V lost 0 bases and J lost 13, with 10 bases in between. Germline CDR1 SGHDN, CDR2 FVKESK. CDR3 region: CASSQDLGGPLHF. CDR3 bases: TGTGCCAGCAGCCAAGATCTGGGGGGCCCCCTCCACTTT.

In this sample, this clone turned up once. This rearrangement joins TRBV18 to TRBJ1-2; TRBD1 matches 9 bases. Losses at the gene ends were 4 bases for V and 2 bases for J; bases not matched to a gene: 8. The CDR3 runs to 16 residues. The germline V gene has CDR1 KGHSH and CDR2 LQKENI. The CDR3 spells CASSQMGQGTNYGYTF. DNA for the CDR3: TGTGCCAGCTCACAGATGGGACAGGGAACAAACTATGGCTACACCTTC.

This clone was recorded a few times. The gene calls are TRBV7-8 and TRBJ2-3; TRBD2 aligns across 8 bases. CDR1 and CDR2 (germline): SGHVS, FQNEAQ. V lost 5 bases, J lost 0 bases, and 7 bases stayed unmatched. The length of the CDR3 is 16 residues. CDR3 bases: TGTGCCAGCAGCCGGGGGAGCGGGGGTAGCACAGATACGCAGTATTTT. Its translation: CASSRGSGGSTDTQYF. The variable domain in full, completed from reference TRBV7-8 and TRBJ2-3, reads GAGVSQSPRYKVAKRGQDVALRCDPISGHVSLFWYQQALGQGPEFLTYFQNEAQLDKSGLPSDRFFAERPEGSVSTLKIQRTQQEDSAVYLCASSRGSGGSTDTQYFGPGTRLTVL.